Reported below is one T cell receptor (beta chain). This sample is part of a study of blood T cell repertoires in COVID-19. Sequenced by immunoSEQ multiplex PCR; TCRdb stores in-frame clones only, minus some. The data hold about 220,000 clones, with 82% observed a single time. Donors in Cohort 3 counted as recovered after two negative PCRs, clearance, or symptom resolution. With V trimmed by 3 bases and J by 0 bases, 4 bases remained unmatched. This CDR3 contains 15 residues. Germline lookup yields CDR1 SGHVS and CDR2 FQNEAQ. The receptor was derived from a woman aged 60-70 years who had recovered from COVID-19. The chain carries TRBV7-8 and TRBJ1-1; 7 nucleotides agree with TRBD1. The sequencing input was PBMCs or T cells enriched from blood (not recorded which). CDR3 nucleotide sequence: TGTGCCAGCAGCTTGATGGGACAGATGAACACTGAAGCTTTCTTT. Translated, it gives CASSLMGQMNTEAFF.